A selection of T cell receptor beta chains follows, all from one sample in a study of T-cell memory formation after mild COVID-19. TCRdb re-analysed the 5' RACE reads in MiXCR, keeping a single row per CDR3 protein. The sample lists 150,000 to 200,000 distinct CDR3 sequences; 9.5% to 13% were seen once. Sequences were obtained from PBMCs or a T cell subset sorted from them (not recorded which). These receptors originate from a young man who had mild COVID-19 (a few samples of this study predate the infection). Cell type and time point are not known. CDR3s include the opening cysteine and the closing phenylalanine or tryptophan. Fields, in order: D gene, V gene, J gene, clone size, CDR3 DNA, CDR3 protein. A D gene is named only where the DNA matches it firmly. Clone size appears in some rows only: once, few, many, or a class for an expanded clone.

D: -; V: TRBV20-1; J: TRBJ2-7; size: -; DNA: TGCAGTGCTAGGGGGCGGAGGGGCGAGCAGTACTTC; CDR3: CSARGRRGEQYF
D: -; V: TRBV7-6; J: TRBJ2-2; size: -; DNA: TGTGCCAGCAGCTTAGGCAGGGGAATAACCGGGGAGCTGTTTTTT; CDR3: CASSLGRGITGELFF
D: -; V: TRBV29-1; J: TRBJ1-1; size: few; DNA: TGCAGCGCAGTGGAGGCCACTGAAGCTTTCTTT; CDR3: CSAVEATEAFF
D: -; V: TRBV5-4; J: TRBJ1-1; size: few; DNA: TGTGCCAGCAGCGACGGGACGCTGTACACTGAAGCTTTCTTT; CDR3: CASSDGTLYTEAFF
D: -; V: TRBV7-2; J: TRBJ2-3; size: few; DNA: TGTGCCGGGAGGGGGGCCAGCACAGATACGCAGTATTTT; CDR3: CAGRGASTDTQYF
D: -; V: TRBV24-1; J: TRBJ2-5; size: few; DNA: TGTGCCACCAGTGAACCGACAGGAGCCCAAGAGACCCAGTACTTC; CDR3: CATSEPTGAQETQYF
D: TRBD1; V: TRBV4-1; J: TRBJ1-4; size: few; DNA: TGCGCCAGCAGCCCCCCGGACAGGGGAGGCGAAAAACTGTTTTTT; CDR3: CASSPPDRGGEKLFF
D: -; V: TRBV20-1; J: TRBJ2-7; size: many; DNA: TGCAGTGCTAGATGGGGACCCCTTTCCTACGAGCAGTACTTC; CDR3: CSARWGPLSYEQYF
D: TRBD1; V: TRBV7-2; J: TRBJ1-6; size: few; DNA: TGTGCCAGCAGCTTTGGTGGGGACAGGGTGAGAACCTATAATTCACCCCTCCACTTT; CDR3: CASSFGGDRVRTYNSPLHF
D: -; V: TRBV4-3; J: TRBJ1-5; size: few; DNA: TGCGCCAGCAGCCCCTTCCCTGGTGGGGGGGAGCCCCAGCATTTT; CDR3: CASSPFPGGGEPQHF
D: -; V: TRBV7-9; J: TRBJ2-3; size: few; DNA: TGTGCCAGCAGCTTCCTAGGGGATAGCACAGATACGCAGTATTTT; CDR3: CASSFLGDSTDTQYF
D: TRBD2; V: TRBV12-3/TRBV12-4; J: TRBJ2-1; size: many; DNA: TGTGCCAGCAGACCCGGGACTAGCGGGGTCAATGAGCAGTTCTTC; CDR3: CASRPGTSGVNEQFF
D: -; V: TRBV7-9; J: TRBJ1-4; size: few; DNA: TGTGCCAGCAGCTCGGGCGAAAAACTGTTTTTT; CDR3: CASSSGEKLFF
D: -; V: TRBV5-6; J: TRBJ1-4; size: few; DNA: TGTGCCAGCAGCTTGGTACTCGGGACTAATGAAAAACTGTTTTTT; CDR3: CASSLVLGTNEKLFF
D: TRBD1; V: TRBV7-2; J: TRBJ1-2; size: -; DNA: TGTGCCAGCAGCGAAGAGACAGGGGCCGGGCGTGGCTACACCTTC; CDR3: CASSEETGAGRGYTF
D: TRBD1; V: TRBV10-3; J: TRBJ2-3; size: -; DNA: TGTGCCATCAGAACAGGGGGCTCTGACACAGATACGCAGTATTTT; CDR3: CAIRTGGSDTDTQYF
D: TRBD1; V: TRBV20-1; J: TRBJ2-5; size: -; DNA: TGCAGTGCTGACAGGGGGACCCAAGAGACCCAGTACTTC; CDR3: CSADRGTQETQYF
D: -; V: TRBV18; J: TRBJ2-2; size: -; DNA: TGTGCCAGCTCTCCACCGACCGGTGAGCTGTTTTTT; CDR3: CASSPPTGELFF
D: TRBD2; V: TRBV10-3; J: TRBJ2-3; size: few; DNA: TGTGCCATCGCTCTAGCGGGGGGTCTCACAGATACGCAGTATTTT; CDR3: CAIALAGGLTDTQYF
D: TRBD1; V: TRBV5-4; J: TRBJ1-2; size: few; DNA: TGTGCCAGCAGCTTGATAGGCGGAACCGGACAGGGGGCAAATGGCTACACCTTC; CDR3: CASSLIGGTGQGANGYTF
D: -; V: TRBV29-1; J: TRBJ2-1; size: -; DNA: TGCAGCGTTGAAGGCTATCTCGCGAGGGGCTCCTACAATGAGCAGTTCTTC; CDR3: CSVEGYLARGSYNEQFF
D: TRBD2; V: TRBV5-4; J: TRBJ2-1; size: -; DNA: TGTGCCAGCAGCTCGGTATTTTTGGGGGGAGGGACTAGCGGGGTGAATGAGCAGTTCTTC; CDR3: CASSSVFLGGGTSGVNEQFF
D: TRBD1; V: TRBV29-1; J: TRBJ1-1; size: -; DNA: TGCAGCGCCGGACAGGGTTACACTGAAGCTTTCTTT; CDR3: CSAGQGYTEAFF
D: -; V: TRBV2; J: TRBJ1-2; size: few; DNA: TGTGCCAGCACCCCCGAATATGGCTACACCTTC; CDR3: CASTPEYGYTF
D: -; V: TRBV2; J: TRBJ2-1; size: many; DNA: TGTGCCAGCCGCCTATGGGGGGAGGACAATGAGCAGTTCTTC; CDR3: CASRLWGEDNEQFF
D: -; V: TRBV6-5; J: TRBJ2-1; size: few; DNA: TGTGCCAGCAGACACTTCGCGGGGCGGAACAATGAGCAGTTCTTC; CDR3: CASRHFAGRNNEQFF
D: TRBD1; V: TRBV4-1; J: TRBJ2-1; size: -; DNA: TGCGCCAGCAGCCAAGGACCGGGACAGGGTCACGATGAGCAGTTCTTC; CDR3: CASSQGPGQGHDEQFF
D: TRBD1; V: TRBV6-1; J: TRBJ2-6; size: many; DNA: TGTGCCAGCAGCCCCGGGACAGGGATCTCTGGGGCCAACGTCCTGACTTTC; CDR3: CASSPGTGISGANVLTF
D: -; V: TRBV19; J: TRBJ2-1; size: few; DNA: TGTGCCAGTAGTACGTCAGAAAACAATGAGCAGTTCTTC; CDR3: CASSTSENNEQFF
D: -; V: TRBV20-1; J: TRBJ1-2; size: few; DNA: TGCAGTGCTAGAATCCCCGGCAGGGGTTCTGGTGGCTACACCTTC; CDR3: CSARIPGRGSGGYTF
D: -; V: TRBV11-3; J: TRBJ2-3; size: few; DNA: TGTGCCAGCAGCGGGCCTAGCACAGATACGCAGTATTTT; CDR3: CASSGPSTDTQYF
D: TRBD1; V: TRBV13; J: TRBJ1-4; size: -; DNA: TGTGCCAGCAGCTTTTTTGGGACAGGCCAAGAAAAACTGTTTTTT; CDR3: CASSFFGTGQEKLFF
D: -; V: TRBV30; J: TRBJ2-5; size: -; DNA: TGTGCCTGGAGTAAGGGCCTCCCGGAGACCCAGTACTTC; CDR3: CAWSKGLPETQYF
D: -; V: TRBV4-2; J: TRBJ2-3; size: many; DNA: TGTGCCAGCAGCCAAGATCAGGTGTTCACAGATACGCAGTATTTT; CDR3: CASSQDQVFTDTQYF
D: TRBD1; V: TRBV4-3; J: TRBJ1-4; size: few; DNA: TGCGCCAGCAGCCCACAGGGGGCAGTTAATGAAAAACTGTTTTTT; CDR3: CASSPQGAVNEKLFF
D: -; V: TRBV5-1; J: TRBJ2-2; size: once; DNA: TGCGCCAGCAGCGTGCAGGGGCGCACCGGGGAGCTGTTTTTT; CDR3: CASSVQGRTGELFF
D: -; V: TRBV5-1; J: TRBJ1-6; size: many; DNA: TGCGCCAGCAGCTTGGAGGGGAGCTCACCCCTCCACTTT; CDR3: CASSLEGSSPLHF
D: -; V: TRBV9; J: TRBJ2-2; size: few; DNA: TGTGCCAGCAGCCTCTATTGGGACCCAAACACCGGGGAGCTGTTTTTT; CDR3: CASSLYWDPNTGELFF
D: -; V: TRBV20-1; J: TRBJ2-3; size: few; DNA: TGCAGTGCTTCCGTCAGGGGGGTGGCCGGTACGCAGTATTTT; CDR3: CSASVRGVAGTQYF
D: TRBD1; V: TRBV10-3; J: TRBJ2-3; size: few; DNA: TGTGCCATCAGCTCCTTGGGACAGGGGGCAGATACGCAGTATTTT; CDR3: CAISSLGQGADTQYF
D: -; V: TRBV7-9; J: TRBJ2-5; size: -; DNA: TGTGCCAGCAGCTTACTACTTCTAGAGACCCAGTACTTC; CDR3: CASSLLLLETQYF
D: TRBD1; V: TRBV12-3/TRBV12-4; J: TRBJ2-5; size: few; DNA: TGTGCCAGCGGCGGGACAGGAGAGACCCAGTACTTC; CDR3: CASGGTGETQYF